This T cell receptor (beta chain) was profiled in a study of human T cells and chemical hapten exposure. The wider study: DPC 0.01% went on the upper back by patch test, with reading at 6 days.

Time point denoted: patch test 3, about 24 weeks after DPC sensitization. Documented treatment: therapeutic diphenylcyclopropenone sensitization with weekly scalp DPC. Prior to each patch test being applied, blood was drawn. Using its own MiXCR run on the RACE reads, TCRdb lists one record per CDR3 protein. Here the sample spans 85,000 to 100,000 distinct CDR3 sequences, about 28% being singletons. This clonotype was seen a handful of times. Its antigen remains unknown. This CDR3 has 16 residues. Germline V gene data show CDR1 as SGHTA and CDR2 as FQGNSA. Trimming removed 2 bases from V and 2 bases from J, with 13 bases in between. Study conclusions and caveats: Expanded TCRs showed more large CDR3 clusters than pre-sensitization or healthy control sets.

The sample in question was whole blood, obtained in connection with sensitization to the hapten diphenylcyclopropenone (DPC). The TCR comes from a middle-aged man with alopecia areata. Some clones in this sample may be carry-over from other donors' samples. The J gene is TRBJ1-3, the V gene TRBV7-2, with no clear D. DNA of the CDR3: TGTGCCAGCAGCTTATTCCGGCCCGAAGCTGGAAACACCATATATTTT. This translates into CASSLFRPEAGNTIYF.